A single sample is the source of the 19 T cell receptor beta chains below, sequenced in a study of blood T cell repertoires in COVID-19. Libraries were prepared by immunoSEQ multiplex PCR; TCRdb keeps only in-frame clonotypes and omits some of them. This repertoire shows about 170,000 clones, around four fifths found once; its top ten account for about 3%. The specimen sequenced was peripheral blood. The receptors were sampled from a man in his sixties or seventies with acute or convalescent COVID-19.

The V gene is TRBV28, the J gene TRBJ2-7, with TRBD1 matching 12 bases. Looked up from germline, CDR1 is MDHEN and CDR2 is SYDVKM. There are 15 residues in the CDR3. With V trimmed by 5 bases and J by 5 bases, 7 bases remained unmatched. CDR3 in DNA: TGTGCCAGCAGTCCCTCGGGGACAGGGGGCCACGAGCAGTACTTC. The encoded protein is CASSPSGTGGHEQYF.

The chain recombines TRBV18 with TRBJ1-2; TRBD1 might be the D (6 bases). The germline V and J ends were trimmed by 0 bases and 0 bases, with 11 bases remaining between them. This CDR3 is 16 amino acids long. The germline CDR1 and CDR2 sequences are KGHSH and LQKENI. CDR3 nucleotides: TGTGCCAGCTCACCACCTGACAGGAACCCTAACTATGGCTACACCTTC. Amino acid sequence: CASSPPDRNPNYGYTF.

J is TRBJ1-1 and V is TRBV9; D possibly corresponds to TRBD1 (6 bases). Germline CDR1 and CDR2: SGDLS and YYNGEE. The CDR3 contains 15 residues. Trimming shortened V by 9 bases and J by 1 base, and 19 bases separated the two germline ends. The CDR3, as DNA: TGTGCCACCTCTGTAACAGGGCTGGAGAACACTGAAGCTTTCTTT. Translation gives CATSVTGLENTEAFF.

The chain combines TRBV5-1 with TRBJ1-4; D not resolved. The V end lost 4 bases, the J end lost 6 bases, and 13 bases lay between the germline ends. The CDR3 sequence is 14 residues long. Germline assignment: CDR1 SGHRS and CDR2 YFSETQ. CDR3 residues: CASSPVGAYEKLFF. The CDR3 bases are TGCGCCAGCAGCCCGGTCGGAGCCTATGAAAAACTGTTTTTT.

CDR3 amino acids: CASRLGLVGEQYF. For the CDR3, the DNA is TGTGCCAGCAGACTGGGACTAGTCGGCGAGCAGTACTTC. This chain uses TRBV2 with TRBJ2-7; TRBD2 matches 8 bases. The germline V gene has CDR1 SNHLY and CDR2 FYNNEI. The CDR3 runs 13 residues. The trim removed 6 bases at V and 6 bases at J, leaving 7 bases unmatched.

The chain employs TRBV6-5 and TRBJ2-2, with D perhaps TRBD1 (6 bases). V was pared by 0 bases and J by 4 bases, with 12 bases between. Germline CDR1 MNHEY, CDR2 SVGAGI. The CDR3 extends over 16 amino acids. CDR3 in DNA: TGTGCCAGCAGTTACTCGAGGGGACACCTCACCGGGGAGCTGTTTTTT. It specifies CASSYSRGHLTGELFF.

The genes are TRBV7-3 and TRBJ2-2; D uncertain. The CDR3 is 13 amino acids. The germline V gene encodes CDR1 SGHTA and CDR2 FQGTGA. V was pared by 0 bases and J by 7 bases, with 6 bases between. The CDR3 DNA follows: TGTGCCAGCAGCTTAACGTCCCACGGGGAGCTGTTTTTT. Protein: CASSLTSHGELFF.

This clone has more than one count but fewer than ten. The V and J genes are TRBV6-6 and TRBJ2-7; 11 nucleotides agree with TRBD2. Germline values: CDR1 MNHNY, CDR2 SVGAGI (reference sequence). J gave up 5 bases and V 5 bases, and 8 bases lay outside the gene matches. This CDR3 is built from 15 residues. The CDR3, as DNA: TGTGCCAGCAGTACCCCGACTAGCGGGAAAGACGAGCAGTACTTC. Translation: CASSTPTSGKDEQYF.

J is TRBJ1-6 and V is TRBV2; D possibly corresponds to TRBD1 (5 bases). The CDR3 contains 15 residues. V lost 1 base, J lost 7 bases, and 11 bases lay in between. Germline-derived CDR1 and CDR2 are SNHLY and FYNNEI. This CDR3 is CASSEVSGWNSPLHF. CDR3 bases: TGTGCCAGCAGTGAAGTTTCAGGGTGGAATTCACCCCTCCACTTT.

This clone was picked up a small number of times. The rearrangement joins TRBV7-2 to TRBJ2-5; 8 bases are shared with TRBD2. Germline trimming cut 3 bases from V and 2 bases from J; bases unmatched to any gene: 5. Germline V gene data show CDR1 as SGHTA and CDR2 as FQGNSA. The CDR3 covers 15 residues. CDR3 DNA sequence: TGTGCCAGCAGCTTGACGTCTAGCGGGCAAGAGACCCAGTACTTC. Its translation: CASSLTSSGQETQYF.

This chain uses TRBV28 with TRBJ2-5, with D perhaps TRBD2 (5 bases). Germline-derived CDR1 and CDR2 are MDHEN and SYDVKM. The ends were cut back, 4 bases at V and 5 bases at J, with 8 bases in the middle. The CDR3 length is 12 residues. CDR3 amino acids: CASSSGSETQYF. In DNA form, the CDR3 reads TGTGCCAGCAGTTCGGGGTCGGAGACCCAGTACTTC.

The chain joins TRBV3-1 (or the pseudogene TRBV3-2) to TRBJ2-1; possible D gene TRBD2, 6 bases. The CDR3 is made up of 15 amino acids. Germline V gene lookup returns CDR1 LGHDT and CDR2 YNNKEL (reference sequence). V lost 1 base and J lost 6, with 13 bases in between. CDR3: CASSQGTGVGNEQFF. CDR3 DNA: TGTGCCAGCAGCCAAGGCACGGGGGTGGGCAATGAGCAGTTCTTC.

The V gene is TRBV28, the J gene TRBJ2-5; 10 nucleotides match TRBD1. Unmatched junction bases numbered 15, after V lost 3 bases and J lost 5 bases. Germline V gene lookup returns CDR1 MDHEN and CDR2 SYDVKM. This CDR3 comprises 18 residues. For the CDR3, the DNA is TGTGCCAGCAGTTTTATCTTACCCGGGACAGGGGTGGGGGAGACCCAGTACTTC. Its translation is CASSFILPGTGVGETQYF. The full variable domain, its missing parts supplied by reference TRBV28 and TRBJ2-5, is DVKVTQSSRYLVKRTGEKVFLECVQDMDHENMFWYRQDPGLGLRLIYFSYDVKMKEKGDIPEGYSVSREKKERFSLILESASTNQTSMYLCASSFILPGTGVGETQYFGPGTRLLVL.

This chain links TRBV6-5 with TRBJ2-3; D unresolved. V lost 4 bases and J 0 bases, leaving 14 bases between the germline ends. Germline-derived CDR1 and CDR2 are MNHEY and SVGAGI. This CDR3 is 16 amino acids long. The CDR3 loop reads CASSSPLRLSTDTQYF. The CDR3, as DNA: TGTGCCAGCAGTTCCCCCTTGCGTTTAAGCACAGATACGCAGTATTTT.

Of note for this clone: This sample includes further DNA sequences coding for the same CDR3. This chain joins TRBV19 and TRBJ1-5; D is perhaps TRBD1 (6 bases). Germline V lookup: CDR1 LNHDA, CDR2 SQIVND (reference sequence). V gave up 3 bases and J gave up 4 bases, with 10 bases separating them. The CDR3 covers 14 residues. Here the CDR3 DNA reads TGTGCCAGTAGTATTGGACAGTCAAATCAGCCCCAGCATTTT. Its protein product is CASSIGQSNQPQHF.

The chain links TRBV5-1 to TRBJ2-1; 8 nucleotides align to TRBD1. The germline V gene has CDR1 SGHRS and CDR2 YFSETQ. The CDR3 consists of 13 residues. After removal of 1 base from V and 7 bases from J, the junction contained 1 base not matched to a gene. CDR3 protein: CASSLRQGNEQFF. CDR3 coding DNA: TGCGCCAGCAGCTTGAGACAGGGGAATGAGCAGTTCTTC.

The V gene is TRBV24-1, the J gene TRBJ1-2; 7 nucleotides agree with TRBD1. The germline CDR1 and CDR2 sequences are KGHDR and SFDVKD. This CDR3 has 13 amino acids. After removal of 1 base from V and 8 bases from J, the junction contained 3 bases not matched to a gene. The CDR3 spells CATSDFRGRGYTF. The CDR3 DNA follows: TGTGCCACCAGTGATTTCAGGGGGAGGGGCTACACCTTC.

The gene calls are TRBV19 and TRBJ2-3; perhaps TRBD2 as D (5 bases). From germline, CDR1 is LNHDA and CDR2 SQIVND (reference sequence). This CDR3 region has 14 residues. Trimming shortened V by 3 bases and J by 7 bases, and 14 bases separated the two germline ends. This CDR3 reads CASSINPSGNTQYF. The CDR3, as DNA: TGTGCCAGTAGTATTAACCCGTCCGGGAATACGCAGTATTTT.

The V call is TRBV2, the J call TRBJ2-5; D uncertain. From germline, CDR1 is SNHLY and CDR2 FYNNEI. This CDR3 has 13 amino acids. V lost 6 bases to trimming and J lost 7 bases, with 15 bases between them. The CDR3 region is CASRSGTTGTQYF. The CDR3 nucleotides are TGTGCCAGCAGATCCGGTACCACGGGGACCCAGTACTTC.